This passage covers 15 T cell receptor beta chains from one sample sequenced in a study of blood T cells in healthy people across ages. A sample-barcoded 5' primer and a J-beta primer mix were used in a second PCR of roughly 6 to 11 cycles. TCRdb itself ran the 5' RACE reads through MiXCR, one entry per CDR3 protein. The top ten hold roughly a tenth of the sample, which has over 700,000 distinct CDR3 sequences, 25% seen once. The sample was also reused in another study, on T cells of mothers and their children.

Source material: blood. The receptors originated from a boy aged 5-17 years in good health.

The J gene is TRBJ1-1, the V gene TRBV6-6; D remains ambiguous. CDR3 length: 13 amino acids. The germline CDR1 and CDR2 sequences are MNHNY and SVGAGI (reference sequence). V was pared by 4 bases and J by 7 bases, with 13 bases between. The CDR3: CASSLKIWDEAFF. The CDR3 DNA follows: TGTGCCAGCAGTTTAAAAATCTGGGATGAAGCTTTCTTT.

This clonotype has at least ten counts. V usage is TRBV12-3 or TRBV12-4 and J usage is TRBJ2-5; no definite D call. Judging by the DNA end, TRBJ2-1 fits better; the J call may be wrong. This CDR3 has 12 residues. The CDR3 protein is CASSLGRNEQFF. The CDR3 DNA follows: TGTGCCAGCAGTTTAGGTCGTAATGAGCAGTTCTTC.

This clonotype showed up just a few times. CDR3 sequence reads: CASSERGGEDEQFF. CDR3 DNA sequence: TGTGCCAGCAGTGAGAGAGGGGGCGAGGATGAGCAGTTCTTC. This sequence joins TRBV6-4 and TRBJ2-1, with 7 bases matching TRBD1. The CDR3 contains 14 residues. V was pared by 3 bases and J by 8 bases, with 7 bases of the junction left unmatched. The germline CDR1 and CDR2 sequences are MRHNA and SNTAGT.

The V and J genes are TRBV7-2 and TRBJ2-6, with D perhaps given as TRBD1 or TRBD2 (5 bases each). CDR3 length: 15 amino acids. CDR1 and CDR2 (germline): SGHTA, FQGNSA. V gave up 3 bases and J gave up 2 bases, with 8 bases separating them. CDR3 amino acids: CASSLGVPGANVLTF. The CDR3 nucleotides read TGTGCCAGCAGCTTGGGGGTTCCTGGGGCCAACGTCCTGACTTTC.

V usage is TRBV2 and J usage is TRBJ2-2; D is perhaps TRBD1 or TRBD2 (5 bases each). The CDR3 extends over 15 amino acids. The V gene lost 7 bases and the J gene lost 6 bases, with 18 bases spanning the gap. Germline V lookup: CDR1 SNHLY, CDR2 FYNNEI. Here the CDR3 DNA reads TGTGCCAGCACTTTGAGGGGAGCAGGTCCCGGGGAGCTGTTTTTT. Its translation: CASTLRGAGPGELFF.

Here the CDR3 reads CAILTSGGRRETQYF. In nucleotides, the CDR3 is TGTGCCATACTGACTAGCGGGGGGCGGAGGGAGACCCAGTACTTC. The chain has TRBV10-3 and TRBJ2-5, with TRBD2 matching 13 bases. The germline CDR1 and CDR2 sequences are ENHRY and SYGVKD. This CDR3 spans 15 amino acids. After removal of 9 bases from V and 5 bases from J, the junction contained 9 bases not matched to a gene.

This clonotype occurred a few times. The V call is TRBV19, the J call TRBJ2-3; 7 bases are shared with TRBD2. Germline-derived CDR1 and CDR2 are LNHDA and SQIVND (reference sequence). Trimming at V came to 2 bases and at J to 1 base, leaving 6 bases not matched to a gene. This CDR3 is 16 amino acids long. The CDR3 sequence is CASSILREAGTDTQYF. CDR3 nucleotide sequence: TGTGCCAGTAGTATATTACGGGAGGCGGGCACAGATACGCAGTATTTT.

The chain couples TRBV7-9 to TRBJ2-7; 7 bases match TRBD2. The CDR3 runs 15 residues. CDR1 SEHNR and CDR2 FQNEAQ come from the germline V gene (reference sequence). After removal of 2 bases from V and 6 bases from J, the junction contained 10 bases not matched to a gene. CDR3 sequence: CASSLLSGGSVEQYF. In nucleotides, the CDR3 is TGTGCCAGCAGCTTACTGTCGGGCGGGAGTGTCGAGCAGTACTTC.

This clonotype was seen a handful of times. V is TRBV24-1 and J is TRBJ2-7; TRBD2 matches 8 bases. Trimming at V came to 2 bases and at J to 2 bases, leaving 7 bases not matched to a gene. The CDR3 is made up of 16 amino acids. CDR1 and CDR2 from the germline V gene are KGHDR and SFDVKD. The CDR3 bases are TGTGCCACCAGTGATTCTGGGGCTAGCGGGCCCTACGAGCAGTACTTC. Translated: CATSDSGASGPYEQYF.

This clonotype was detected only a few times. CDR3 DNA: TGTGCCAGCAGCCAAGAATCCGGGGGTCCTTACGAGCAGTACTTC. Translating gives CASSQESGGPYEQYF. The chain links TRBV4-2 to TRBJ2-7; D perhaps matches TRBD2 (6 bases). Trimming stripped 0 bases from V and 4 bases from J, with 13 bases between. CDR3 length: 15 amino acids. The germline CDR1 and CDR2 sequences are LGHNA and YNFKEQ.

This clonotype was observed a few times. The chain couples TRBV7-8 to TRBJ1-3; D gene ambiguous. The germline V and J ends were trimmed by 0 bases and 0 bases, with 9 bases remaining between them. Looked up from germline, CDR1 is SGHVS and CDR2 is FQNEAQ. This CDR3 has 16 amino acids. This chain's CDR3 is CASSLAVAASGNTIYF. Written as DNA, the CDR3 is TGTGCCAGCAGCTTAGCTGTGGCAGCCTCTGGAAACACCATATATTTT.

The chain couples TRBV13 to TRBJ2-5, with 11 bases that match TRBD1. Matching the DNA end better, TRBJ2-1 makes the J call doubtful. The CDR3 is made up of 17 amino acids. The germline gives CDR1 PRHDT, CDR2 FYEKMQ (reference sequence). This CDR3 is CASSRTFSGQGANEQFF. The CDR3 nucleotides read TGTGCCAGCAGCCGTACATTTAGTGGACAGGGGGCTAATGAGCAGTTCTTC.

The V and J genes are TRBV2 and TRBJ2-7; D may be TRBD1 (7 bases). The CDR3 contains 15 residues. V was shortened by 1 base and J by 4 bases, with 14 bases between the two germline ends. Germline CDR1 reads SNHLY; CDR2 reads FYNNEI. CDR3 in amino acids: CASSEDQGGSYEQYV. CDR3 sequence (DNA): TGTGCCAGCAGTGAAGATCAGGGGGGATCATACGAGCAGTACGTC.

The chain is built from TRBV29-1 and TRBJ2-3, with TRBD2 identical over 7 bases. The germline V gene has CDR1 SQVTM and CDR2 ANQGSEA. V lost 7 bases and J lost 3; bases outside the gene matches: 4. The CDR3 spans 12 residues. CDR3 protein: CSAWGGTDTQYF. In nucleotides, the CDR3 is TGCAGCGCCTGGGGGGGGACAGATACGCAGTATTTT.

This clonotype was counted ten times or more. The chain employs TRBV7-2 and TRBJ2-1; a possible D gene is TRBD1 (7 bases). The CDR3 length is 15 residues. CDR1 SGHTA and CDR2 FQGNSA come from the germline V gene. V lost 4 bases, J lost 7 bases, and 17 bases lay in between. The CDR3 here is CASSSPQGGLNEQFF. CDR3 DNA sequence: TGTGCCAGCAGCTCCCCCCAGGGGGGATTGAATGAGCAGTTCTTC.